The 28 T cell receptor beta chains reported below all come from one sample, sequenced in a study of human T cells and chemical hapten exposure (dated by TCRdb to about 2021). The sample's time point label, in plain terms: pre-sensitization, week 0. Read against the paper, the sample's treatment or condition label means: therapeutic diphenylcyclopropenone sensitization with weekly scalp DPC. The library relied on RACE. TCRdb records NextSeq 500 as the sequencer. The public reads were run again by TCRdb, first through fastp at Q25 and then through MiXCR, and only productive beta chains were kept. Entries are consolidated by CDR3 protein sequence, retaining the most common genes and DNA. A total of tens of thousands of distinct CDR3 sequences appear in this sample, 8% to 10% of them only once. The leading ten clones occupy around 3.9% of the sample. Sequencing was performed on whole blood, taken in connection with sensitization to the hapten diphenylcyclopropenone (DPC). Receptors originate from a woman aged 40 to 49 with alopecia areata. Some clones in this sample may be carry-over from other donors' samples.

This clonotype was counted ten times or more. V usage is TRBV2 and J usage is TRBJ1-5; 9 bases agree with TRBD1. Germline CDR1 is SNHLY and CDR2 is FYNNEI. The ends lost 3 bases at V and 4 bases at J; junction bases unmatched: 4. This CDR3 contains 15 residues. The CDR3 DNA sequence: TGTGCCAGCAGTGATAGGGGACAGGGAAATCAGCCCCAGCATTTT. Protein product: CASSDRGQGNQPQHF. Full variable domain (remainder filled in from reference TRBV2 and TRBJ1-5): EPEVTQTPSHQVTQMGQEVILRCVPISNHLYFYWYRQILGQKVEFLVSFYNNEISEKSEIFDDQFSVERPDGSNFTLKIRSTKLEDSAMYFCASSDRGQGNQPQHFGDGTRLSIL.

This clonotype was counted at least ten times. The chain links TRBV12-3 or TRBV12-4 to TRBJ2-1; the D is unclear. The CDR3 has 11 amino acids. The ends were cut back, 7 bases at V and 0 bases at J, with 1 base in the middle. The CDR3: CASTSYNEQFF. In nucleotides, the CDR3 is TGTGCCAGCACCTCCTACAATGAGCAGTTCTTC.

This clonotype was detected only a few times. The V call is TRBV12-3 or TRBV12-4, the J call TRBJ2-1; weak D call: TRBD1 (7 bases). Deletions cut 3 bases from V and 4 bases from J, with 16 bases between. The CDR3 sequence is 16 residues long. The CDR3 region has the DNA TGTGCCAGCAGTTTGCAGGCAGGGGGAGGATACAATGAGCAGTTCTTC. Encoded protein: CASSLQAGGGYNEQFF.

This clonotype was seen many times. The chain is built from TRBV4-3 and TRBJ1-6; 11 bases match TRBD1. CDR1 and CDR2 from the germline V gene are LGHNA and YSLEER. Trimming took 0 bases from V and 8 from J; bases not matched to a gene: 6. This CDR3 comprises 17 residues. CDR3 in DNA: TGCGCCAGCAGCCAAGATGCCGGGACAGGGGGTGATTCACCCCTCCACTTT. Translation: CASSQDAGTGGDSPLHF.

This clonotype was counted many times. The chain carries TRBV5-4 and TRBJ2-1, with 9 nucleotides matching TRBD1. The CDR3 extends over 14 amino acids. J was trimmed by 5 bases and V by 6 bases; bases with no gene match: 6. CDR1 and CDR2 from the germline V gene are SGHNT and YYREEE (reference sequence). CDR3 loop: CASTTQGADNEQFF. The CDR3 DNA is TGTGCCAGCACCACACAGGGGGCAGACAATGAGCAGTTCTTC.

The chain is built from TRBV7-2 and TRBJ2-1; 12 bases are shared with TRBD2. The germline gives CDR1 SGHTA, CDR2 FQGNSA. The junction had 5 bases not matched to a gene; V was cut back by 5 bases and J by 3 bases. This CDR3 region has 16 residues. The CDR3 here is CASSPRLAGVYNEQFF. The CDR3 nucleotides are TGTGCCAGCAGCCCACGACTAGCGGGGGTCTACAATGAGCAGTTCTTC.

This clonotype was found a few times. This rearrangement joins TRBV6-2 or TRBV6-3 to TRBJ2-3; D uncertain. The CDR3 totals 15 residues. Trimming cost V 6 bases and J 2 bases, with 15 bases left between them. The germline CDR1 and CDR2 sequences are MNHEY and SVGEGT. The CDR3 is CASRSPRVYTDTQYF. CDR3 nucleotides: TGTGCCAGCAGGAGCCCCCGGGTCTACACAGATACGCAGTATTTT.

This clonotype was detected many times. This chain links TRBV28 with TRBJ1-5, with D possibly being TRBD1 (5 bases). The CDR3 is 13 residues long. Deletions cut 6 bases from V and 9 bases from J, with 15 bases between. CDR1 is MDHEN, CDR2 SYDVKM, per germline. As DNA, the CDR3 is TGTGCCAGCAGCGGACACGCCGCGGGGCCCCAGCATTTT. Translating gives CASSGHAAGPQHF.

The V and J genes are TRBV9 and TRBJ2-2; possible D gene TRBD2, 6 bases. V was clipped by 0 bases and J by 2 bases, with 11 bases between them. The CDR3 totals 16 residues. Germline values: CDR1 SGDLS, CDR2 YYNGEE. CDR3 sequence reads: CASSVVSGSNTGELFF. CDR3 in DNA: TGTGCCAGCAGCGTAGTGAGCGGGTCTAACACCGGGGAGCTGTTTTTT.

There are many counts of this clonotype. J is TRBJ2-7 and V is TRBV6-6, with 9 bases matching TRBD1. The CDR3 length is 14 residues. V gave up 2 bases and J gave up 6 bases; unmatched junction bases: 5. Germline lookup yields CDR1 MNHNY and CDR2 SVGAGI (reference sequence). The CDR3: CASSYQGQGREQYF. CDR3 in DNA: TGTGCCAGCAGTTACCAGGGACAGGGCCGCGAGCAGTACTTC.

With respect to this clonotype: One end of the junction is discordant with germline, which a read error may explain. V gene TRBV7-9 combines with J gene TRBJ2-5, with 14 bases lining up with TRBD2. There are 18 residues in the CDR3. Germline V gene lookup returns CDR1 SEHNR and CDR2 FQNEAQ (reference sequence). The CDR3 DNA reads TGTGCCAACAGCAAGGGACTAGCGGGGGCCTTTTACCAAGAGACCCAGTACTTC. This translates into CANSKGLAGAFYQETQYF.

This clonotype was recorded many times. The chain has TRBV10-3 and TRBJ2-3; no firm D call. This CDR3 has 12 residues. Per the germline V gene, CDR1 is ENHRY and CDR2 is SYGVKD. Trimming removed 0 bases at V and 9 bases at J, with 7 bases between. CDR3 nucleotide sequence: TGTGCCATCAGTGAGTCCTTGGGCACGCAGTATTTT. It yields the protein CAISESLGTQYF.

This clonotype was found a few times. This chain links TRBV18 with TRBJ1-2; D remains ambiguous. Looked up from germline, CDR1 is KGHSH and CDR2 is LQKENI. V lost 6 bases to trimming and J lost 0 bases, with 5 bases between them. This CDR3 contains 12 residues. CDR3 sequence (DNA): TGTGCCAGCTCTCTCCCTAACTATGGCTACACCTTC. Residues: CASSLPNYGYTF.

The chain's CDR3 is CASSEKGENSPLHF. CDR3 nucleotide sequence: TGTGCCAGCAGCGAAAAGGGTGAGAATTCACCCCTCCACTTT. The chain uses TRBV3-1 and TRBJ1-6; D gene uncertain. The ends were cut back, 5 bases at V and 7 bases at J, with 12 bases in the middle. This CDR3 is 14 amino acids long. Looked up from germline, CDR1 is LGHDT and CDR2 is YNNKEL (reference sequence).

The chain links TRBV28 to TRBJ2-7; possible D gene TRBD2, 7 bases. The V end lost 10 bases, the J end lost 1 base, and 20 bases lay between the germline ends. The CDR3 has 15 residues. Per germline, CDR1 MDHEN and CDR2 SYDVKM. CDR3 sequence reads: CAITPGGGESYEQYF. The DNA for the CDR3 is TGTGCCATCACCCCCGGCGGGGGCGAATCCTACGAGCAGTACTTC. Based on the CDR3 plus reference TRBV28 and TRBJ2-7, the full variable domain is DVKVTQSSRYLVKRTGEKVFLECVQDMDHENMFWYRQDPGLGLRLIYFSYDVKMKEKGDIPEGYSVSREKKERFSLILESASTNQTSMYLCAITPGGGESYEQYFGPGTRLTVT.

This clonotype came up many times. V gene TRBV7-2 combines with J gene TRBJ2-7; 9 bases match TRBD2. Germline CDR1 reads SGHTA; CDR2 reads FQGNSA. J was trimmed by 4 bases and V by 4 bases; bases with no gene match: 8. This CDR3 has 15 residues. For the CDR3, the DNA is TGTGCCAGCAGCTCTCCGGGACTAGCACAGTACGAGCAGTACTTC. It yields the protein CASSSPGLAQYEQYF.

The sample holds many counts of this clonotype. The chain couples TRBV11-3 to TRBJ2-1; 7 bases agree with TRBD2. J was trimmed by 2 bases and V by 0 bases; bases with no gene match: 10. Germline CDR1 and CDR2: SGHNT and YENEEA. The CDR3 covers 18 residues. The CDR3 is CASSLDQGGTGAYNEQFF. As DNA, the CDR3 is TGTGCCAGCAGCTTAGATCAGGGAGGGACGGGAGCCTACAATGAGCAGTTCTTC.

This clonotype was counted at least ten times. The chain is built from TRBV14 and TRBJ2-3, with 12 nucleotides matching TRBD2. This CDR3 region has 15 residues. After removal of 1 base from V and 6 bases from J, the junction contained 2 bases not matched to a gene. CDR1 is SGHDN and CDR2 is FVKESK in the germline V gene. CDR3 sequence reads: CASSQGTSGADTQYF. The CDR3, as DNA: TGTGCCAGCAGCCAAGGGACTAGCGGGGCGGATACGCAGTATTTT.

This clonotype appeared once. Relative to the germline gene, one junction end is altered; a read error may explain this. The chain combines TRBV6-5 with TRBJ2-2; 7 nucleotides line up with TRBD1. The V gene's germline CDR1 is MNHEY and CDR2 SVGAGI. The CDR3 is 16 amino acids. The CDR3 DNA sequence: TGTCCCAGCAGCCCCTGGACAGGAGCGAACACCGGGGAGCTGTTTTTT. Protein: CPSSPWTGANTGELFF.

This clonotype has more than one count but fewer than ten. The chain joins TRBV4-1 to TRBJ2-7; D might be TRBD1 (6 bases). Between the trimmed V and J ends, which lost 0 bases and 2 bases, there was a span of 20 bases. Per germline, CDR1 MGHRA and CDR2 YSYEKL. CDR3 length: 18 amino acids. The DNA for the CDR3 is TGCGCCAGCAGCCAAGATGTGGGGACACCCCGCAAGACCTACGAGCAGTACTTC. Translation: CASSQDVGTPRKTYEQYF.

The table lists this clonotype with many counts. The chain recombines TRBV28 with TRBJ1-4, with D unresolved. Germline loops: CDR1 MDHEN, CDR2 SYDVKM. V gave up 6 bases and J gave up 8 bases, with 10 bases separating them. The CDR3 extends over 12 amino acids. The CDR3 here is CASRERYEKLFF. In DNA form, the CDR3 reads TGTGCCAGCAGGGAGAGATACGAAAAACTGTTTTTT.

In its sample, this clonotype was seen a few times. In nucleotides, the CDR3 is TGCGCCAGCAGCTTGCCGCGGGCCGGGGAGCTGTTTTTT. Translating gives CASSLPRAGELFF. The chain links TRBV5-1 to TRBJ2-2; D perhaps matches TRBD2 (5 bases). Trimming shortened V by 1 base and J by 6 bases, and 7 bases separated the two germline ends. This CDR3 contains 13 residues. Germline-derived CDR1 and CDR2 are SGHRS and YFSETQ.

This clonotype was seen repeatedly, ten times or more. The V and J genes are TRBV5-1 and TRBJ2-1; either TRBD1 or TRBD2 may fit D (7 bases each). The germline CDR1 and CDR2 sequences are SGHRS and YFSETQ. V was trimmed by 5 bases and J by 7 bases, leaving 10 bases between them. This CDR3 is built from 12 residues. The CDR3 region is CASSQGGNEQFF. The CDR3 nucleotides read TGCGCCAGCAGTCAGGGGGGGAATGAGCAGTTCTTC. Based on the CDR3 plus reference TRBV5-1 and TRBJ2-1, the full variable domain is KAGVTQTPRYLIKTRGQQVTLSCSPISGHRSVSWYQQTPGQGLQFLFEYFSETQRNKGNFPGRFSGRQFSNSRSEMNVSTLELGDSALYLCASSQGGNEQFFGPGTRLTVL.

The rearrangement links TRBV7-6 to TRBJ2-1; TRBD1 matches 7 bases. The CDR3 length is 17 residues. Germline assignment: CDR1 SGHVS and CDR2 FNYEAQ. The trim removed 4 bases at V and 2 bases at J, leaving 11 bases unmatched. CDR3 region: CASSSPLDRSTYNEQFF. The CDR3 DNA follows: TGTGCCAGCAGCTCACCCCTGGACAGGTCAACCTACAATGAGCAGTTCTTC.

As DNA, the CDR3 is TGCAGTAGCTCCAGGGGCTGGTCAGGGGACACAGATACGCAGTATTTT. Its translation is CSSSRGWSGDTDTQYF. The chain is built from TRBV29-1 and TRBJ2-3; D might be TRBD1 (6 bases). The length of the CDR3 is 16 residues. Germline CDR1 reads SQVTM; CDR2 reads ANQGSEA.

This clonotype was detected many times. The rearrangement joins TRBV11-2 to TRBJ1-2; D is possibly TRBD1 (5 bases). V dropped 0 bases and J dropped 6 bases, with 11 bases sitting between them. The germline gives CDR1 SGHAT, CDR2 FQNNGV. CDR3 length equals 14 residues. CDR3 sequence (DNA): TGTGCCAGCAGCTTAGATGGGGCTGGGGATGGCTACACCTTC. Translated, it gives CASSLDGAGDGYTF.

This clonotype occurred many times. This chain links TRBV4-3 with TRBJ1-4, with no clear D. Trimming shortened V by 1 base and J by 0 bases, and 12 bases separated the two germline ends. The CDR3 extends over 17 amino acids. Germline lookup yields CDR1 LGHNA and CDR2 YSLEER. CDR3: CASSQGIPSATNEKLFF. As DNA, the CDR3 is TGCGCCAGCAGCCAAGGTATTCCCAGCGCAACTAATGAAAAACTGTTTTTT.

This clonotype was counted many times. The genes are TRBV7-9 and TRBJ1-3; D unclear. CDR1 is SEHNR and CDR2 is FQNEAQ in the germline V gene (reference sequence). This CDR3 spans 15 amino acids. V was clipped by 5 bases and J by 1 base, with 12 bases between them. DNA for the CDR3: TGTGCCAGCAGCGACGGGAGGAAATCTGGAAACACCATATATTTT. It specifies CASSDGRKSGNTIYF.